This T cell receptor beta chain was sequenced for a study of CD8+ T cells in alopecia areata. TCR sequencing used cDNA made by reverse transcription of extracted RNA. The data were produced by immunoSEQ multiplex PCR, yet TCRdb's version contains in-frame clones alone and is incomplete. This table holds roughly 120,000 clones, roughly three fifths found once. The sample's treatment: oral pan-JAK inhibitor, 5-10 mg twice daily. This clonotype was obtained from a human donor with alopecia areata. The sequenced sample was CD8+ T cells sorted from blood, obtained at week 24, from a patient treated with tofacitinib.

The CDR3 region has the DNA TGTGCCAGCAGCGGAGAGGGACAGAACTATGGCTACACCTTC. It codes for CASSGEGQNYGYTF. V is TRBV9 and J is TRBJ1-2; the match to TRBD1 covers 7 bases. The CDR3 runs 14 residues. Germline V CDR1 and CDR2: SGDLS, YYNGEE. Trimming took 3 bases from V and 2 from J; bases not matched to a gene: 4.